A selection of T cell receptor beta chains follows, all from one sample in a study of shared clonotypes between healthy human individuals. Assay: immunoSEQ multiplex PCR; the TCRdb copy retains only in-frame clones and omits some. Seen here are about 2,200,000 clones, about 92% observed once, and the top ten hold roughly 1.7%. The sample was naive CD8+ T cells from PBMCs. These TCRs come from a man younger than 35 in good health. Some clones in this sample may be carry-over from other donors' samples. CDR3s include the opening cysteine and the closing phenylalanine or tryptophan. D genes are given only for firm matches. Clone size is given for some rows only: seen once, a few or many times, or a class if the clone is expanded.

DNA: TGTGCCAGCAGCTTTGTTGAGGGGCGAAGCACAGATACGCAGTATTTT
CDR3: CASSFVEGRSTDTQYF
size: once
J: TRBJ2-3
D: NA
V: TRBV13

DNA: TGCGCCAGCAGCCAAGTCGCCTACGCTTCCTACGAGCAGTACTTC
CDR3: CASSQVAYASYEQYF
size: NA
J: TRBJ2-7
D: NA
V: TRBV4-3

DNA: TGTGCCAGCAGCCTCCTTGCGACTAGCGGGAAAGGAGATACGCAGTATTTT
CDR3: CASSLLATSGKGDTQYF
size: NA
J: TRBJ2-3
D: TRBD2
V: TRBV7-3

DNA: TGCAGCGTTTCCCACCATATAGCGGGAGGCCCCACCGGGGAGCTGTTTTTT
CDR3: CSVSHHIAGGPTGELFF
size: NA
J: TRBJ2-2
D: TRBD2
V: TRBV29-1

DNA: TGCGCCAGCAGTGAGTCGAGCTACGAGCAGTACTTC
CDR3: CASSESSYEQYF
size: NA
J: TRBJ2-7
D: NA
V: TRBV10-1

DNA: TGTGCCACCAGCAGAGATTTGCAGGGGGCCTACAATGAGCAGTTCTTC
CDR3: CATSRDLQGAYNEQFF
size: NA
J: TRBJ2-1
D: TRBD1
V: TRBV15

DNA: TGTGCCAGCAGCCTGGGACACTTCTCCTACGAGCAGTACTTC
CDR3: CASSLGHFSYEQYF
size: NA
J: TRBJ2-7
D: NA
V: TRBV7-8

DNA: TGTGCTAGTGGTGAGCCGGGACAGGGGATCACTGAAGCTTTCTTT
CDR3: CASGEPGQGITEAFF
size: NA
J: TRBJ1-1
D: TRBD1
V: TRBV12-5

DNA: TGCGCCAGCAGCCCGAGGTGGGGGGGCATCGACAATGAGCAGTTCTTC
CDR3: CASSPRWGGIDNEQFF
size: NA
J: TRBJ2-1
D: NA
V: TRBV5-1

DNA: TGTGCCAGCACCCACACCGAAGTAGCGGGAGCGTACGGGGAGCTGTTTTTT
CDR3: CASTHTEVAGAYGELFF
size: NA
J: TRBJ2-2
D: TRBD2
V: TRBV27

DNA: TGTGCCAGTAGTATAGGGAGCGGATACAATGAGCAGTTCTTC
CDR3: CASSIGSGYNEQFF
size: NA
J: TRBJ2-1
D: NA
V: TRBV19

DNA: TGTGCCAGCAGCCGTGACACACATCCCTACGAGCAGTACTTC
CDR3: CASSRDTHPYEQYF
size: NA
J: TRBJ2-7
D: NA
V: TRBV5-6

DNA: TGTGCCAGCAGCTTTTACAGGGACGCCGGGGAGCTGTTTTTT
CDR3: CASSFYRDAGELFF
size: NA
J: TRBJ2-2
D: NA
V: TRBV7-9

DNA: TGTGCCAGCTCCAAGCGGAGCCCTTACTACAATGAGCAGTTCTTC
CDR3: CASSKRSPYYNEQFF
size: NA
J: TRBJ2-1
D: NA
V: TRBV27

DNA: TGTGCCAGCAGTTTAGGGGCCGGGGCTAGCAGGTCCTACGAGCAGTACTTC
CDR3: CASSLGAGASRSYEQYF
size: few
J: TRBJ2-7
D: NA
V: TRBV27

DNA: TGTGCCAGCGGACCCCGGAGCACTGAAGCTTTCTTT
CDR3: CASGPRSTEAFF
size: few
J: TRBJ1-1
D: NA
V: TRBV9

DNA: TGTGCCAGCAGTTCAGGAGATAGCAATCAGCCCCAGCATTTT
CDR3: CASSSGDSNQPQHF
size: NA
J: TRBJ1-5
D: NA
V: TRBV27

DNA: TGTGCCAGCAGCTTAAATAACTTGAACACTGAAGCTTTCTTT
CDR3: CASSLNNLNTEAFF
size: NA
J: TRBJ1-1
D: NA
V: TRBV11-2

DNA: TGTGCCTGGAGTGTTATCCAGGGCGTAGAGCAGTACTTC
CDR3: CAWSVIQGVEQYF
size: NA
J: TRBJ2-7
D: NA
V: TRBV30

DNA: TGTGCCAGCGGGAGTTTAGCGGGACCCTACAATGAGCAGTTCTTC
CDR3: CASGSLAGPYNEQFF
size: NA
J: TRBJ2-1
D: TRBD2
V: TRBV6-5

DNA: TGTGCCAGCAGTGATCCCCGGACTAGCGGGATCACAGATACGCAGTATTTT
CDR3: CASSDPRTSGITDTQYF
size: NA
J: TRBJ2-3
D: TRBD2
V: TRBV27

DNA: TGTGCCAGTAGTATCGACAGGGGGTGGAACACCGGGGAGCTGTTTTTT
CDR3: CASSIDRGWNTGELFF
size: NA
J: TRBJ2-2
D: TRBD1
V: TRBV19

DNA: TGTGCCAGCAGAAGCTTTGCCGTAGCGGGCCACACCGGGGAGCTGTTTTTT
CDR3: CASRSFAVAGHTGELFF
size: few
J: TRBJ2-2
D: TRBD2
V: TRBV5-6

DNA: TGTGCCAGCAGCCCATGGGGCGTAGCGGAGGATGGCACAGATACGCAGTATTTT
CDR3: CASSPWGVAEDGTDTQYF
size: once
J: TRBJ2-3
D: NA
V: TRBV7-9

DNA: TGTGCCAGCAGCCAGGGGGTTATGAACACTGAAGCTTTCTTT
CDR3: CASSQGVMNTEAFF
size: NA
J: TRBJ1-1
D: TRBD1
V: TRBV11-2

DNA: TGTGCCAGCAGCCGCGGGGGATTGGGAGAGCAGTACTTC
CDR3: CASSRGGLGEQYF
size: NA
J: TRBJ2-7
D: TRBD2
V: TRBV11-3

DNA: TGCGCCAGCAGCCAAGTCGGGACAGCCTCTGGAAACACCATATATTTT
CDR3: CASSQVGTASGNTIYF
size: NA
J: TRBJ1-3
D: TRBD1
V: TRBV4-3

DNA: TGTGCCAGCAGCTTAGGGGCAATGAACACTGAAGCTTTCTTT
CDR3: CASSLGAMNTEAFF
size: NA
J: TRBJ1-1
D: NA
V: TRBV7-3

DNA: TGTGCCAGCGGGGGCGGGGCCGCCAAAAACATTCAGTACTTC
CDR3: CASGGGAAKNIQYF
size: NA
J: TRBJ2-4
D: NA
V: TRBV6-1

DNA: TGTGCCAGCACCGAGCGGGGACCGTCCACCGGGGAGCTGTTTTTT
CDR3: CASTERGPSTGELFF
size: NA
J: TRBJ2-2
D: TRBD2
V: TRBV27

DNA: TGTGCCAGCAGTTTGGGGCGGGAGAGAACCTACGAGCAGTACTTC
CDR3: CASSLGRERTYEQYF
size: NA
J: TRBJ2-7
D: TRBD2
V: TRBV28

DNA: TGTGCCACCAAGCACCACCGGGAGATCCAAGAGACCCAGTACTTC
CDR3: CATKHHREIQETQYF
size: NA
J: TRBJ2-5
D: NA
V: TRBV28

DNA: TGTGCCAGCGGACCGGGACAGGGGTTCTACGAGCAGTACTTC
CDR3: CASGPGQGFYEQYF
size: NA
J: TRBJ2-7
D: TRBD1
V: TRBV27

DNA: TGCGCCAGCAGCTTTCCGGGGGGAGCCTATGGCTACACCTTC
CDR3: CASSFPGGAYGYTF
size: NA
J: TRBJ1-2
D: NA
V: TRBV5-1

DNA: TGTGCCAGCAGCCTATATAGCGCCCCGGGGGATACGCAGTATTTT
CDR3: CASSLYSAPGDTQYF
size: NA
J: TRBJ2-3
D: NA
V: TRBV27

DNA: TGTGCCAGCAGCTTAGCACAGGGAACCCATGGCTACACCTTC
CDR3: CASSLAQGTHGYTF
size: NA
J: TRBJ1-2
D: NA
V: TRBV7-9

DNA: TGTGCCAGCACCCCCGGCAGGGGGTTGCGATATAGCAATCAGCCCCAGCATTTT
CDR3: CASTPGRGLRYSNQPQHF
size: NA
J: TRBJ1-5
D: TRBD1
V: TRBV28

DNA: TGTGCCAGCAGTAACAGGGGGCGAAACTATGGCTACACCTTC
CDR3: CASSNRGRNYGYTF
size: once
J: TRBJ1-2
D: TRBD1
V: TRBV6-5